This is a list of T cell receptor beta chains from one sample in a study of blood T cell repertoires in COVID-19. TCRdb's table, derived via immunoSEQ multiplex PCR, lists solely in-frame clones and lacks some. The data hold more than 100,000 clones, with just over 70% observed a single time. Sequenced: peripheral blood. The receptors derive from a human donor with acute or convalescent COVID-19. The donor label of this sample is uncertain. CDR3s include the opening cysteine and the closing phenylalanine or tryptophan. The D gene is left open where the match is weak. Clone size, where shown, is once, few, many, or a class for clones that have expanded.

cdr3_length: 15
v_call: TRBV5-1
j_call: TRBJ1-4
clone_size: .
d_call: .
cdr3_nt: TGCGCCAGCAGCTCCGCAGGGGTGTTGGGGGAAAAACTGTTTTTT
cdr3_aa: CASSSAGVLGEKLFF

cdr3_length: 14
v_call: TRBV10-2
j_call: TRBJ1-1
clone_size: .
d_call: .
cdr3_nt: TGCGCCAGCACAGGACAGATTTTGAACACTGAAGCTTTCTTT
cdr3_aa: CASTGQILNTEAFF

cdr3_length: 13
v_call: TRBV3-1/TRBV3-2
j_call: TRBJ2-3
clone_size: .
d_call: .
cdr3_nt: TGTGCCAGCAGCCAACTACGGGGGGATACGCAGTATTTT
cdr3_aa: CASSQLRGDTQYF

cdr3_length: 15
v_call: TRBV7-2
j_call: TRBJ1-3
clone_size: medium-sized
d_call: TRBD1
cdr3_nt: TGTGCCAGCAGCTCCTACAGGGGCTCTGGAAACACCATATATTTT
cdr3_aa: CASSSYRGSGNTIYF

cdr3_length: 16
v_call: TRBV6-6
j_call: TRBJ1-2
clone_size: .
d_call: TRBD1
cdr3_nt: TGTGCCAGCAGAATGAGTTTGACAGGGTCTAACTATGGCTACACCTTC
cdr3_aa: CASRMSLTGSNYGYTF

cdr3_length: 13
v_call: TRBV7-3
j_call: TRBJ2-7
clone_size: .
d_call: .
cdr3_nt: TGTGCCAGCAGCTCAACCCCGGGGGTTGAACAGTACTTC
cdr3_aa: CASSSTPGVEQYF

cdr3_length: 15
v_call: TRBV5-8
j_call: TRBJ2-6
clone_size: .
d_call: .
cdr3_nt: TGTGCCAGCAGCTTTGAGGTATCTGGGGCCAACGTCCTGACTTTC
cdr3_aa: CASSFEVSGANVLTF

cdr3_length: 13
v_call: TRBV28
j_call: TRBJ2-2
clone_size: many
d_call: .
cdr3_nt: TGTGCCAGCAGCGGACAGAACACCGGGGAGCTGTTTTTT
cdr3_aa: CASSGQNTGELFF

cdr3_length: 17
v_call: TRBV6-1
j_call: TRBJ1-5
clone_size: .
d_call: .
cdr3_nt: TGTGCCAGCAGTGAAATGCCGTTGTCGATAGCCAATCAGCCCCAGCATTTT
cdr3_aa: CASSEMPLSIANQPQHF

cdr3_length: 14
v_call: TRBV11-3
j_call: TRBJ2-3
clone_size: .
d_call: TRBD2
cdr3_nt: TGTGCCAGCAGCTCGGGGGGGAGCACAGATACGCAGTATTTT
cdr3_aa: CASSSGGSTDTQYF

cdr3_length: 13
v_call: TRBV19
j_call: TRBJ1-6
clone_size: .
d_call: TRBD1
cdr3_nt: TGTGCCAGTAGCCGACAGGGGAGTTCACCCCTCCACTTT
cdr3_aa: CASSRQGSSPLHF

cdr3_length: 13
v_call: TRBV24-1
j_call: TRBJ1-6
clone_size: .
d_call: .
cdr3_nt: TGTGCCACCAGTCGGTACAGGGTTTCACCCCTCCACTTT
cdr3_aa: CATSRYRVSPLHF

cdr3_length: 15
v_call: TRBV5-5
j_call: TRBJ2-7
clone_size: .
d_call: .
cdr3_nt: TGTGCCAGCAGCTTGAGCTACGGGAGCTCCTACGAGCAGTACTTC
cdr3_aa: CASSLSYGSSYEQYF

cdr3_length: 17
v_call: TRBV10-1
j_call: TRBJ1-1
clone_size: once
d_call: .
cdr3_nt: TGCCCCAGCAGCCGCCCCGGGACGGTGGGGGAGGACACTGAAGCTTTCTTT
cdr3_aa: CPSSRPGTVGEDTEAFF

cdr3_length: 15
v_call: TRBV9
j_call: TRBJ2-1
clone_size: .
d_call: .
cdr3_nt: TGTGCCAGCAGCGTAGATTTGGGGACTGGGAATGAGCAGTTCTTC
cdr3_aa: CASSVDLGTGNEQFF

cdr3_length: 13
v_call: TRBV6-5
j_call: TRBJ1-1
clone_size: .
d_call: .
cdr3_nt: TGTGCCAGCAGTTACTTACTACAGGGCTCCGCTTTCTTT
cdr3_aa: CASSYLLQGSAFF